In this sample, the clone carrying this T cell receptor (beta chain) turned up many times. One end of the junction is discordant with germline, which a read error may explain. The data stem from a study of early T cells in non-severe SARS-CoV-2 infection. The germline V gene has CDR1 MDHEN and CDR2 SYDVKM. The CDR3 contains 15 residues. Tagging with unique molecular identifiers was applied to individual cDNA molecules. TCRdb re-derived calls from the 5' RACE reads in MiXCR, one entry per CDR3 protein. Of 32,000 or so distinct CDR3 sequences in the sample, roughly 5.7% were seen once. The sample taken for sequencing was whole blood. The chain recombines TRBV28 with TRBJ2-7, with 8 bases that match TRBD2. The origin of this receptor is an adult who was a healthcare worker with PCR-confirmed SARS-CoV-2 infection or an uninfected control (not recorded which). The DNA for the CDR3 is TGTGCCAGCAGTTTTCGAGCGGGAGCCCAAGAGAGCTTTGCGTTC. It codes for CASSFRAGAQESFAF. Full variable domain (missing parts from reference TRBV28 and TRBJ2-7): DVKVTQSSRYLVKRTGEKVFLECVQDMDHENMFWYRQDPGLGLRLIYFSYDVKMKEKGDIPEGYSVSREKKERFSLILESASTNQTSMYLCASSFRAGAQESFAFGPGTRLTVT.